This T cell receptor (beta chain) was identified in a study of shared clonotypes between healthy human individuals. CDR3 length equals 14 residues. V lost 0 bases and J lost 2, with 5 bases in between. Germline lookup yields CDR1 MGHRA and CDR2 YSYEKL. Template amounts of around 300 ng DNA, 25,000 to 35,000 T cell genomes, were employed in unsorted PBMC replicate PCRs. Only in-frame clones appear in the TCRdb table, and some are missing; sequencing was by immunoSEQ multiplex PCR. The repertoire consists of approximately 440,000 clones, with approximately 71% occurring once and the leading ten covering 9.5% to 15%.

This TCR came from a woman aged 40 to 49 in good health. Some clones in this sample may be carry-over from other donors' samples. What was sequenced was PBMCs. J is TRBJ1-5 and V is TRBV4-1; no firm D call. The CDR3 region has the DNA TGCGCCAGCAGCCAAGAGTCGCGCAATCAGCCCCAGCATTTT. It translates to CASSQESRNQPQHF.